Listed below are T cell receptor beta chains from one sample, sequenced in a study of blood T cell repertoires in COVID-19. The method was immunoSEQ multiplex PCR; TCRdb's version includes in-frame clones alone and lacks a portion of them. The sample lists around 77,000 clones; just over 85% were seen once. Input material: peripheral blood. Every receptor here comes from a man in his 70s with active or convalescent COVID-19. The CDR3 runs from the conserved cysteine through the conserved F or W. The order of the fields is CDR3 protein, CDR3 DNA, D gene, clone size, J gene, V gene. A D gene is named only where the DNA matches it firmly. Size tells how often a clone was seen (once, few, many) or the class of an expanded clone, and some rows leave it out.

CDR3 protein: CASSEEYHNSPLHF
CDR3 DNA: TGTGCCAGCAGTGAGGAGTACCATAATTCACCCCTCCACTTT
D gene: NA
clone size: NA
J gene: TRBJ1-6
V gene: TRBV6-4

CDR3 protein: CAWSKDRGPYEQYF
CDR3 DNA: TGTGCCTGGAGTAAAGACAGGGGACCCTACGAGCAGTACTTC
D gene: TRBD1
clone size: NA
J gene: TRBJ2-7
V gene: TRBV30

CDR3 protein: CASSPPSARDTQYF
CDR3 DNA: TGTGCCAGCTCACCACCGTCGGCTAGAGATACGCAGTATTTT
D gene: NA
clone size: NA
J gene: TRBJ2-3
V gene: TRBV18

CDR3 protein: CASSLAGDATYEQYF
CDR3 DNA: TGTGCCAGCAGCCTAGCGGGAGATGCGACCTACGAGCAGTACTTC
D gene: TRBD2
clone size: few
J gene: TRBJ2-7
V gene: TRBV2

CDR3 protein: CASSLLPRTAKQETQYF
CDR3 DNA: TGCGCCAGCAGCTTGTTGCCCCGGACTGCAAAACAAGAGACCCAGTACTTC
D gene: NA
clone size: NA
J gene: TRBJ2-5
V gene: TRBV5-1

CDR3 protein: CASSISGNPYNEQFF
CDR3 DNA: TGTGCCAGTAGTATTTCAGGGAACCCTTACAATGAGCAGTTCTTC
D gene: NA
clone size: NA
J gene: TRBJ2-1
V gene: TRBV19

CDR3 protein: CASSPLYSTGELFF
CDR3 DNA: TGTGCCAGCAGCCCTTTATATTCCACCGGGGAGCTGTTTTTT
D gene: NA
clone size: NA
J gene: TRBJ2-2
V gene: TRBV11-2

CDR3 protein: CASSDSLAGPYNEQFF
CDR3 DNA: TGTGCCAGCAGTGATTCTCTAGCGGGCCCCTACAATGAGCAGTTCTTC
D gene: TRBD2
clone size: NA
J gene: TRBJ2-1
V gene: TRBV6-1

CDR3 protein: CASSLQGFTLHF
CDR3 DNA: TGCGCCAGCAGCTTACAGGGTTTCACCCTCCACTTT
D gene: NA
clone size: NA
J gene: TRBJ1-6
V gene: TRBV5-1

CDR3 protein: CASSLDAPTVNTEAFF
CDR3 DNA: TGTGCCAGCAGTTTAGACGCACCTACAGTTAACACTGAAGCTTTCTTT
D gene: NA
clone size: NA
J gene: TRBJ1-1
V gene: TRBV28

CDR3 protein: CASSPQRLANTEAFF
CDR3 DNA: TGTGCCAGCTCACCCCAACGTTTGGCGAACACTGAAGCTTTCTTT
D gene: NA
clone size: NA
J gene: TRBJ1-1
V gene: TRBV18

CDR3 protein: CASSLDRVAGELFF
CDR3 DNA: TGTGCCAGCAGTTTGGACAGGGTTGCCGGGGAGCTGTTTTTT
D gene: TRBD1
clone size: NA
J gene: TRBJ2-2
V gene: TRBV27

CDR3 protein: CASSQDVHGGPNQPQHF
CDR3 DNA: TGCGCCAGCAGCCAAGATGTGCATGGGGGCCCCAATCAGCCCCAGCATTTT
D gene: NA
clone size: NA
J gene: TRBJ1-5
V gene: TRBV4-1

CDR3 protein: CAWSVGLAGDIQYF
CDR3 DNA: TGTGCCTGGAGTGTAGGACTAGCGGGAGACATTCAGTACTTC
D gene: TRBD2
clone size: NA
J gene: TRBJ2-4
V gene: TRBV30

CDR3 protein: CASSQPGLSGNTIYF
CDR3 DNA: TGTGCCAGCAGCCAACCAGGTCTCTCTGGAAACACCATATATTTT
D gene: NA
clone size: NA
J gene: TRBJ1-3
V gene: TRBV3-1/TRBV3-2

CDR3 protein: CATSARQVPDTQYF
CDR3 DNA: TGTGCCACCAGTGCACGACAGGTCCCAGATACGCAGTATTTT
D gene: NA
clone size: NA
J gene: TRBJ2-3
V gene: TRBV24-1

CDR3 protein: CASSLRAGQAAEQFF
CDR3 DNA: TGTGCCAGCAGCTTAAGGGCAGGGCAGGCCGCTGAGCAGTTCTTC
D gene: NA
clone size: NA
J gene: TRBJ2-1
V gene: TRBV7-3

CDR3 protein: CASSRGGGYTF
CDR3 DNA: TGTGCCAGCAGCCGAGGTGGGGGCTACACCTTC
D gene: NA
clone size: NA
J gene: TRBJ1-2
V gene: TRBV12-3/TRBV12-4

CDR3 protein: CASSRGLAGGNNEQFF
CDR3 DNA: TGTGCCAGCAGCCGGGGCCTAGCGGGAGGGAACAATGAGCAGTTCTTC
D gene: TRBD2
clone size: NA
J gene: TRBJ2-1
V gene: TRBV3-1/TRBV3-2

CDR3 protein: CASSLGGNNEKLFF
CDR3 DNA: TGTGCCAGCAGCTTAGGAGGAAATAATGAAAAACTGTTTTTT
D gene: NA
clone size: NA
J gene: TRBJ1-4
V gene: TRBV11-1

CDR3 protein: CASRRVQENSPLHF
CDR3 DNA: TGTGCCAGCCGCCGCGTACAGGAGAATTCACCCCTCCACTTT
D gene: NA
clone size: NA
J gene: TRBJ1-6
V gene: TRBV3-1/TRBV3-2

CDR3 protein: CASSLGTSGTDTQYF
CDR3 DNA: TGCGCCAGCAGCCTAGGGACTAGCGGCACAGATACGCAGTATTTT
D gene: TRBD2
clone size: once
J gene: TRBJ2-3
V gene: TRBV5-1

CDR3 protein: CASSLSGAGNTEAFF
CDR3 DNA: TGTGCCAGCAGCTTAAGTGGGGCCGGGAACACTGAAGCTTTCTTT
D gene: NA
clone size: NA
J gene: TRBJ1-1
V gene: TRBV7-3

CDR3 protein: CASSSTRTENTGELFF
CDR3 DNA: TGTGCCAGCAGCTCGACCCGGACAGAGAACACCGGGGAGCTGTTTTTT
D gene: NA
clone size: NA
J gene: TRBJ2-2
V gene: TRBV7-3

CDR3 protein: CAWSVRDTQYF
CDR3 DNA: TGTGCCTGGAGTGTCAGAGATACGCAGTATTTT
D gene: NA
clone size: NA
J gene: TRBJ2-3
V gene: TRBV30